This T cell receptor beta chain was found in a study of vaccination and CD4 T cells after COVID-19. Comment on this clonotype: Its antigen is unidentified.

Whole-study results and caveats: Looking at convalescent patients, 304 of their 307 vaccine-specific clones were spike mono-reactive.

The treatment: approximately nine-day PBMC culture with coronavirus spike peptide pools or control peptides (ViraFEST assay). CD4+ T cells that had been cultured provided DNA sequenced with the Oncomine TCR Beta short-read assay. TCRdb re-analysed the PCR reads in MiXCR, keeping a single row per CDR3 protein. The sample has fewer than 20,000 distinct CDR3 sequences, 52% seen once; the top ten hold around 9.5%. Losses at the gene ends were 4 bases for V and 1 base for J; bases not matched to a gene: 5. The CDR3 is 16 residues long. Germline V CDR1 and CDR2: SGHNT, YYREEE (reference sequence). The source material was CD4+ T cells from blood, cultured in vitro. The sequence derives from a human donor who had recovered from COVID-19. The V call is TRBV5-4, the J call TRBJ1-2, with 12 bases matching TRBD1. The CDR3 DNA reads as TGTGCCAGCAGCAGGGGACAGGGGGCCGGTAACTATGGCTACACCTTC. Its translation: CASSRGQGAGNYGYTF. Supplemented by reference TRBV5-4 and TRBJ1-2, the full variable domain reads ETGVTQSPTHLIKTRGQQVTLRCSSQSGHNTVSWYQQALGQGPQFIFQYYREEENGRGNFPPRFSGLQFPNYSSELNVNALELDDSALYLCASSRGQGAGNYGYTFGSGTRLTVV.